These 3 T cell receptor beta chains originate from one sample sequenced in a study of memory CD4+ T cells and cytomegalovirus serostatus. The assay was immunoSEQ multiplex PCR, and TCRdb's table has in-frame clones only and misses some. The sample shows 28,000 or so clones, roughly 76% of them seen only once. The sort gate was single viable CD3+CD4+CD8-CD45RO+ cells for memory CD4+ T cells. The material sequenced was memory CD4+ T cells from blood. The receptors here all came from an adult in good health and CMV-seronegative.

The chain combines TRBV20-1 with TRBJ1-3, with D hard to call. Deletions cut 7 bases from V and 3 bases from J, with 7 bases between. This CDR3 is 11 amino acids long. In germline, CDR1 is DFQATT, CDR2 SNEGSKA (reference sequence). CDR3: CSVQVGNTIYF. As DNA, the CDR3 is TGCAGTGTTCAAGTTGGAAACACCATATATTTT.

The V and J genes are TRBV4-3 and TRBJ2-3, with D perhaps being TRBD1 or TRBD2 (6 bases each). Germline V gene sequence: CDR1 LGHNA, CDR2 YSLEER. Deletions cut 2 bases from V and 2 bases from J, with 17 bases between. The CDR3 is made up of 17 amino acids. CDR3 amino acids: CASSQKAGQVFTDTQYF. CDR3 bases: TGCGCCAGCAGCCAAAAGGCGGGACAAGTTTTCACAGATACGCAGTATTTT.

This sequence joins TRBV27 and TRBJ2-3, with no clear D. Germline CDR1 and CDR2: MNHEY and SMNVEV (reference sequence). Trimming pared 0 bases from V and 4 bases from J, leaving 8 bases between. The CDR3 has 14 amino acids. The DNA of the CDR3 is TGTGCCAGCAGTTTATCGTCTCCCGCAGATACGCAGTATTTT. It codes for CASSLSSPADTQYF.